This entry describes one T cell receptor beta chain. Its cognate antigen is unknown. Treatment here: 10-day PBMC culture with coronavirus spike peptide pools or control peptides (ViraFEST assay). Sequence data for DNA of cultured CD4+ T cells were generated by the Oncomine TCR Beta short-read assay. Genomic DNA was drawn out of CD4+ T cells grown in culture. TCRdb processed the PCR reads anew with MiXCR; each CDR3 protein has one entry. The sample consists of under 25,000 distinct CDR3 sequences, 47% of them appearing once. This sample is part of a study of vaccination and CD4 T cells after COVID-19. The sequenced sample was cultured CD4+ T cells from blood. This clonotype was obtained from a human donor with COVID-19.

CDR3 sequence: CASSIRDGSYGYTF. The CDR3 DNA follows: TGTGCCAGCAGCATACGGGACGGATCCTATGGCTACACCTTC. The J gene is TRBJ1-2, the V gene TRBV7-9; a possible D gene is TRBD1 (5 bases). The V and J ends lost 5 bases and 4 bases respectively, with 14 bases between them. Germline values: CDR1 SEHNR, CDR2 FQNEAQ (reference sequence). The CDR3 is made up of 14 amino acids.